Sequencing of this T cell receptor beta chain was carried out in a study of cytomegalovirus exposure and HLA in healthy donors. General study points: Within the data, a cluster of highly shared sequence variants was likely a sequencing artifact. When a later analysis was performed, an Asian-associated ancestry cluster reportedly had fewer N-insertions than the roughly 630-donor mean. In a later analysis, V- and J-gene trimming of beta chains associated with a DCLRE1C missense variant, replicated independently.

With 5 bases clipped from V and 5 bases from J, the junction kept 32 bases outside the gene matches. Per the germline V gene, CDR1 is LNHNV and CDR2 is YYDKDF (reference sequence). The CDR3 contains 24 residues. It was with 60 Vbeta and 13 Jbeta primers that the PCR ran. Per the original data handling: Per a later analysis, the number of unique TCR beta chains was approximately 73 million, of which roughly 10 million were shared. The table came from immunoSEQ multiplex PCR; TCRdb's copy has only in-frame clones and leaves some out. That table supplies the V and J calls and clone size; D and trimming were determined from the DNA. Seen here are under 200,000 clones, around 72% observed once, and the top ten hold around 3.2%. This clone came up a few times. The antigen is unknown.

The chain couples TRBV15 to TRBJ2-7; 14 nucleotides agree with TRBD2. The source material was PBMCs. The TCR sequence derives from a woman aged 45 to 65 in good health and CMV-seropositive. The CDR3 loop is CATSARRGLAGVNARAALGNEQYF. As DNA, the CDR3 is TGTGCCACCAGCGCCCGGAGGGGACTAGCGGGAGTCAATGCCAGGGCCGCTTTAGGGAACGAGCAGTACTTC.